These 19 T cell receptor beta chains were all obtained from the same sample, sequenced in a study of Ad26.COV2.S vaccination and SARS-CoV-2 variants. Treatment described: 15 to 20 received Ad26.COV2.S at low or high dose, single or two shots; about 5 received placebo; per-sample allocation not given. Each sample was drawn 63 days after the first injection (of vaccine or placebo). Produced via immunoSEQ multiplex PCR; TCRdb's table is partial and in-frame only. This sample has fewer than 600,000 clones, with nearly 90% found just once. The sequencing used peripheral blood, collected in a trial of Ad26.COV2.S vaccine versus placebo. These receptors originate from a person aged 18-60 years who received the Ad26.COV2.S COVID-19 vaccine or a placebo.

The J gene is TRBJ1-2, the V gene TRBV9; 7 bases line up with TRBD1. Unmatched junction bases numbered 7, after V lost 4 bases and J lost 4 bases. The CDR3 is made up of 14 amino acids. From germline, CDR1 is SGDLS and CDR2 YYNGEE. The CDR3 spells CASSPQGGAYGYTF. The CDR3 DNA sequence: TGTGCCAGCAGCCCTCAGGGGGGGGCCTATGGCTACACCTTC. The variable domain in full, completed from reference TRBV9 and TRBJ1-2, reads DSGVTQTPKHLITATGQRVTLRCSPRSGDLSVYWYQQSLDQGLQFLIQYYNGEERAKGNILERFSAQQFPDLHSELNLSSLELGDSALYFCASSPQGGAYGYTFGSGTRLTVV.

This clone was seen only once. V usage is TRBV6-1 and J usage is TRBJ1-3, with no clear D. V was cut by 5 bases and J by 0 bases, with 14 bases left in between. Per the germline V gene, CDR1 is MNHNS and CDR2 is SASEGT. The CDR3 sequence is 16 residues long. CDR3 sequence reads: CASSQDPSSSGNTIYF. In nucleotides, the CDR3 is TGTGCCAGCAGTCAAGATCCTTCCAGCTCTGGAAACACCATATATTTT.

The chain uses TRBV9 and TRBJ2-3, with 9 bases identical to TRBD2. Germline lookup yields CDR1 SGDLS and CDR2 YYNGEE. The CDR3 is made up of 16 amino acids. With V trimmed by 3 bases and J by 0 bases, 5 bases remained unmatched. The CDR3, as DNA: TGTGCCAGCAGCGCCAGACTAGCGGTTAGCACAGATACGCAGTATTTT. Protein: CASSARLAVSTDTQYF.

This chain links TRBV5-1 with TRBJ2-4, with D tentatively TRBD1 or TRBD2 (5 bases each). Germline V lookup: CDR1 SGHRS, CDR2 YFSETQ. Trimming left V 4 bases short and J 6 bases short, with 11 bases between. This CDR3 has 13 amino acids. CDR3 in amino acids: CASSLGTVNIQYF. The CDR3 coding sequence is TGCGCCAGCAGCCTCGGGACGGTAAACATTCAGTACTTC.

The J gene is TRBJ2-7, the V gene TRBV5-1; 7 positions agree with TRBD1. The junction had 5 bases not matched to a gene; V was cut back by 3 bases and J by 2 bases. The CDR3 contains 14 residues. Germline CDR1 SGHRS, CDR2 YFSETQ. In DNA, the CDR3 is TGCGCCAGCAGCTCCAATACAGGGGCCTACGAGCAGTACTTC. It is translated as CASSSNTGAYEQYF.

The V gene is TRBV27, the J gene TRBJ2-7; maybe TRBD1 (6 bases). The CDR3 has 15 residues. Germline V gives CDR1 MNHEY, CDR2 SMNVEV (reference sequence). Between the trimmed V and J ends, which lost 4 bases and 3 bases, there was a span of 16 bases. CDR3 residues: CASSSMTGINYEQYF. CDR3 sequence (DNA): TGTGCCAGCAGTTCCATGACAGGTATTAACTACGAGCAGTACTTC.

This rearrangement joins TRBV4-2 to TRBJ1-2, with 11 bases fitting TRBD1. CDR1 is LGHNA and CDR2 is YNFKEQ in the germline V gene. V gave up 2 bases and J gave up 2 bases; unmatched junction bases: 7. This CDR3 region has 17 residues. CDR3 sequence: CASSQPLGQGANYGYTF. The DNA of the CDR3 is TGTGCCAGCAGCCAACCATTAGGACAGGGGGCCAACTATGGCTACACCTTC.

The chain is built from TRBV7-9 and TRBJ2-1; D possibly matches TRBD1 or TRBD2 (5 bases each). From germline, CDR1 is SEHNR and CDR2 FQNEAQ (reference sequence). The V gene lost 3 bases and the J gene lost 8 bases, with 11 bases spanning the gap. The CDR3 is made up of 13 amino acids. This chain's CDR3 is CASSLGPGYEQFF. CDR3 nucleotides: TGTGCCAGCAGCTTGGGACCCGGGTATGAGCAGTTCTTC.

V usage is TRBV28 and J usage is TRBJ2-5; D is perhaps TRBD2 (7 bases). Trimming shortened V by 1 base and J by 2 bases, and 20 bases separated the two germline ends. The germline CDR1 and CDR2 sequences are MDHEN and SYDVKM. This CDR3 region has 18 residues. CDR3 protein: CASSLSILGGTKQETQYF. The CDR3 DNA sequence: TGTGCCAGCAGTTTATCCATTTTGGGAGGGACAAAGCAAGAGACCCAGTACTTC.

Comment on this clone: Different DNA sequences within this sample yield the same CDR3. The gene calls are TRBV21-1 and TRBJ1-5. TRBV21-1 is tagged as a pseudogene. The CDR3 has 13 residues. CDR3 amino acids: CASSSYSNQPQHF. In DNA, the CDR3 is TGTGCCAGCAGCAGCTATAGCAATCAGCCCCAGCATTTT.

This chain links TRBV19 with TRBJ2-7, with 14 positions matching TRBD2. The CDR3 is made up of 17 amino acids. Trimming at V came to 5 bases and at J to 3 bases, leaving 9 bases not matched to a gene. Germline values: CDR1 LNHDA, CDR2 SQIVND (reference sequence). CDR3 sequence reads: CASSGQRGLAGVYEQYF. CDR3 nucleotides: TGTGCCAGTAGTGGGCAGAGGGGACTAGCGGGAGTCTACGAGCAGTACTTC.

The genes are TRBV5-4 and TRBJ2-3; D not certain. Looked up from germline, CDR1 is SGHNT and CDR2 is YYREEE (reference sequence). The CDR3 extends over 12 amino acids. V lost 1 base to trimming and J lost 6 bases, with 6 bases between them. The CDR3 DNA is TGTGCCAGCAGCTTGTCATCCGATACGCAGTATTTT. Protein product: CASSLSSDTQYF.

The chain uses TRBV11-3 and TRBJ1-3; D possibly corresponds to TRBD1 (5 bases). The germline CDR1 and CDR2 sequences are SGHNT and YENEEA. Trimming removed 2 bases at V and 2 bases at J, with 7 bases between. This CDR3 is 14 amino acids long. DNA of the CDR3: TGTGCCAGCAGCTTACAGGGAGCTGGAAACACCATATATTTT. Translated: CASSLQGAGNTIYF.

The V and J genes are TRBV4-1 and TRBJ2-3; TRBD2 is a possible D gene (6 bases). The CDR3 is 15 amino acids. Germline loops: CDR1 MGHRA, CDR2 YSYEKL. Trimming took off 4 bases at V and 4 bases at J, with 15 bases between the two ends. CDR3 sequence (DNA): TGCGCCAGCAGCCGACATGGGTCGGGAGCAGATACGCAGTATTTT. Protein sequence: CASSRHGSGADTQYF.

This chain uses TRBV2 with TRBJ2-1; D is ambiguous. Trimming removed 10 bases at V and 14 bases at J, with 9 bases between. The CDR3 loop spans 8 amino acids. From germline, CDR1 is SNHLY and CDR2 FYNNEI. Here the CDR3 DNA reads TGTGCCAACGGCGTGGAGTTCTTC. Its translation is CANGVEFF. The full variable domain, with the rest looked up from reference TRBV2 and TRBJ2-1, is EPEVTQTPSHQVTQMGQEVILRCVPISNHLYFYWYRQILGQKVEFLVSFYNNEISEKSEIFDDQFSVERPDGSNFTLKIRSTKLEDSAMYFCANGVEFFGPGTRLTVL.

The genes are TRBV7-2 and TRBJ2-7, with 9 bases that match TRBD1. The CDR3 runs 17 residues. Germline trimming cut 2 bases from V and 2 bases from J; bases unmatched to any gene: 10. Germline V gene lookup returns CDR1 SGHTA and CDR2 FQGNSA. CDR3 residues: CASSLRPGTGKTYEQYF. In DNA form, the CDR3 reads TGTGCCAGCAGCTTACGACCCGGGACAGGGAAAACCTACGAGCAGTACTTC. Using reference TRBV7-2 and TRBJ2-7 for the parts outside the CDR3, the full variable domain is GAGVSQSPSNKVTEKGKDVELRCDPISGHTALYWYRQSLGQGLEFLIYFQGNSAPDKSGLPSDRFSAERTGGSVSTLTIQRTQQEDSAVYLCASSLRPGTGKTYEQYFGPGTRLTVT.

The count of this clone is one. The chain recombines TRBV6-6 with TRBJ1-2; D possibly corresponds to TRBD1 (5 bases). Germline CDR1 is MNHNY and CDR2 is SVGAGI (reference sequence). This CDR3 has 16 amino acids. V gave up 0 bases and J gave up 3 bases, with 14 bases separating them. CDR3 nucleotides: TGTGCCAGCAGTTACTCGGTCAGAGACAGAGACTATGGCTACACCTTC. Encoded protein: CASSYSVRDRDYGYTF.

The chain recombines TRBV27 with TRBJ1-1, with a tentative D call TRBD1 (5 bases). CDR1 is MNHEY and CDR2 is SMNVEV in the germline V gene (reference sequence). CDR3 length: 15 amino acids. Deletions cut 5 bases from V and 2 bases from J, with 15 bases between. CDR3: CASSPGGRKNTEAFF. The CDR3 DNA follows: TGTGCCAGCAGTCCGGGGGGACGGAAAAACACTGAAGCTTTCTTT.

The rearrangement links TRBV7-8 to TRBJ1-2, with 9 bases lining up with TRBD1. From germline, CDR1 is SGHVS and CDR2 FQNEAQ. This CDR3 has 14 amino acids. V trimming: 5 bases; J trimming: 4 bases; junction bases outside the gene matches: 5. DNA of the CDR3: TGTGCCAGCAGCCAGACAGGGGGGAGCTATGGCTACACCTTC. It codes for CASSQTGGSYGYTF.